These 18 T cell receptor beta chains originate from one sample sequenced in a study of cytomegalovirus exposure and HLA in healthy donors. With 60 Vbeta and 13 Jbeta primers, the PCR was carried out. Assay: immunoSEQ multiplex PCR; the TCRdb copy retains only in-frame clones and omits some. The table shows some 270,000 clones, with roughly 80% occurring only once. Sequenced: PBMCs. The receptors were sampled from a girl aged 2-10 years in good health and CMV-seronegative.

This chain joins TRBV7-3 and TRBJ2-1; TRBD2 aligns across 9 bases. Germline lookup yields CDR1 SGHTA and CDR2 FQGTGA. Germline trimming cut 3 bases from V and 3 bases from J; bases unmatched to any gene: 3. The CDR3 is 15 residues long. The CDR3 region has the DNA TGTGCCAGCAGCTTTAGCGGGGGAGGCTACAATGAGCAGTTCTTC. It translates to CASSFSGGGYNEQFF.

This clone occurred once. This chain links TRBV7-7 with TRBJ2-5; tentative D call: TRBD2 (6 bases). The CDR3 consists of 15 residues. Germline assignment: CDR1 SSHAT and CDR2 FNYEAQ (reference sequence). Trimming took off 5 bases at V and 5 bases at J, with 18 bases between the two ends. The CDR3 reads CASSPTRLVGETQYF. Here the CDR3 DNA reads TGTGCCAGCAGCCCCACCAGACTAGTGGGGGAGACCCAGTACTTC.

The gene calls are TRBV5-1 and TRBJ2-1, with TRBD2 matching over 8 bases. Germline lookup yields CDR1 SGHRS and CDR2 YFSETQ. V was clipped by 0 bases and J by 2 bases; unmatched bases: 4. CDR3 length: 16 residues. CDR3 bases: TGCGCCAGCAGCTTGGCCGCGCGGGGGGCCTACAATGAGCAGTTCTTC. Amino acid sequence: CASSLAARGAYNEQFF. Drawing the rest from reference TRBV5-1 and TRBJ2-1, the complete variable domain is KAGVTQTPRYLIKTRGQQVTLSCSPISGHRSVSWYQQTPGQGLQFLFEYFSETQRNKGNFPGRFSGRQFSNSRSEMNVSTLELGDSALYLCASSLAARGAYNEQFFGPGTRLTVL.

The CDR3 DNA follows: TGTGCCAGCAGTCACGAGATCAGGGGGGACACCATATATTTT. Its translation: CASSHEIRGDTIYF. V gene TRBV7-9 combines with J gene TRBJ1-3; 7 bases align to TRBD1. Trimming removed 6 bases from V and 8 bases from J; junction bases left unmatched: 10. CDR1 is SEHNR, CDR2 FQNEAQ, per germline (reference sequence). The CDR3 has 14 amino acids.

The chain couples TRBV18 to TRBJ2-3, with 8 bases fitting TRBD2. The J segment lost 0 bases and the V segment lost 2 bases, leaving 1 base of the junction unmatched. This CDR3 comprises 15 residues. Germline V CDR1 and CDR2: KGHSH, LQKENI. The CDR3 DNA follows: TGTGCCAGCTCACCAATAGCGGGGAGCACAGATACGCAGTATTTT. Translation: CASSPIAGSTDTQYF.

The chain is built from TRBV27 and TRBJ2-7; 10 bases align to TRBD2. CDR1 MNHEY and CDR2 SMNVEV come from the germline V gene (reference sequence). CDR3 length: 17 amino acids. Trimming took 2 bases from V and 5 from J; bases not matched to a gene: 12. The CDR3 loop reads CASSLRGLAEGGHEQYF. CDR3 DNA: TGTGCCAGCAGTTTACGTGGACTAGCGGAAGGGGGTCACGAGCAGTACTTC.

This chain links TRBV13 with TRBJ2-2, with 7 bases fitting TRBD1. This CDR3 comprises 14 residues. CDR1 PRHDT and CDR2 FYEKMQ come from the germline V gene (reference sequence). J gave up 5 bases and V 1 base, and 1 base lay outside the gene matches. CDR3 loop: CASSLVRGTGELFF. CDR3 in DNA: TGTGCCAGCAGCTTAGTCAGGGGGACCGGGGAGCTGTTTTTT.

V gene TRBV27 combines with J gene TRBJ1-1; TRBD1 agrees at 9 bases. Germline CDR1 reads MNHEY; CDR2 reads SMNVEV (reference sequence). The CDR3 has 14 amino acids. J gave up 7 bases and V 4 bases, and 7 bases lay outside the gene matches. The CDR3 reads CASSSYDRGIEAFF. The CDR3 DNA reads TGTGCCAGCAGTTCCTACGACAGGGGGATTGAAGCTTTCTTT.

V and J are TRBV5-4 and TRBJ2-5; D is perhaps TRBD1 (7 bases). The J call may not be correct, given that the DNA end is closer to TRBJ2-7. CDR1 is SGHNT and CDR2 is YYREEE in the germline V gene (reference sequence). The CDR3 length is 15 residues. The CDR3 region is CASSLGGTVPYEQYF. In DNA, the CDR3 is TGTGCCAGCAGCCTTGGCGGGACAGTCCCCTACGAGCAGTACTTC.

The rearrangement joins TRBV19 to TRBJ1-2; D call uncertain. Germline CDR1 LNHDA, CDR2 SQIVND (reference sequence). The CDR3 consists of 11 residues. V was shortened by 1 base and J by 7 bases, with 4 bases between the two germline ends. CDR3 amino acids: CASSIGSGYTF. CDR3 nucleotide sequence: TGTGCCAGTAGTATAGGGAGTGGCTACACCTTC.

Concerning this clone itself: The sample has other DNA sequences that encode this CDR3 too. V gene TRBV4-1 combines with J gene TRBJ1-4, with a possible D match to TRBD1 (6 bases). This CDR3 region has 16 residues. The ends were cut back, 1 base at V and 0 bases at J, with 9 bases in the middle. CDR1 is MGHRA, CDR2 YSYEKL, per germline. This chain's CDR3 is CASSQGTVATNEKLFF. The CDR3 DNA follows: TGCGCCAGCAGCCAAGGGACAGTTGCAACTAATGAAAAACTGTTTTTT.

This clone was counted once. The chain uses TRBV28 and TRBJ2-6; possible D gene TRBD1, 6 bases. The V end lost 5 bases, the J end lost 0 bases, and 11 bases lay between the germline ends. This CDR3 comprises 16 residues. Germline-derived CDR1 and CDR2 are MDHEN and SYDVKM. CDR3 amino acids: CASSPDSVSGANVLTF. DNA for the CDR3: TGTGCCAGCAGTCCGGACAGCGTCTCTGGGGCCAACGTCCTGACTTTC.

This chain links TRBV9 with TRBJ2-1; D remains unclear. The CDR3 has 18 amino acids. V was shortened by 0 bases and J by 8 bases, with 24 bases between the two germline ends. The germline gives CDR1 SGDLS, CDR2 YYNGEE. For the CDR3, the DNA is TGTGCCAGCAGCGTAGCAGAAGGAGTAAATACAATTCGGTATGAGCAGTTCTTC. Residues: CASSVAEGVNTIRYEQFF.

The chain employs TRBV7-6 and TRBJ1-4; D is ambiguous. Trimming stripped 1 base from V and 0 bases from J, with 12 bases between. This CDR3 comprises 17 residues. Germline CDR1 and CDR2: SGHVS and FNYEAQ. In DNA, the CDR3 is TGTGCCAGCAGCTTAGAGAGCCCCTTTACAACTAATGAAAAACTGTTTTTT. Protein sequence: CASSLESPFTTNEKLFF.

This clone turned up a few times. The chain joins TRBV7-9 to TRBJ2-7, with D maybe TRBD2 (5 bases). Per the germline V gene, CDR1 is SEHNR and CDR2 is FQNEAQ (reference sequence). Deletions cut 5 bases from V and 6 bases from J, with 11 bases between. The CDR3 runs 12 residues. CDR3 amino acids: CASSRSGIEQYF. The CDR3 nucleotides are TGTGCCAGCAGCCGATCGGGAATCGAGCAGTACTTC.

The chain recombines TRBV30 with TRBJ2-1, with 9 nucleotides matching TRBD2. This CDR3 spans 17 amino acids. The germline gives CDR1 GTSNPN, CDR2 SVGIG (reference sequence). V lost 1 base, J lost 4 bases, and 11 bases stayed unmatched. Here the CDR3 DNA reads TGTGCCTGGAGTGGGGATCGACTAGCGGAAATGTACAATGAGCAGTTCTTC. Protein product: CAWSGDRLAEMYNEQFF.

V usage is TRBV6-1 and J usage is TRBJ1-1; D remains ambiguous. There are 14 residues in the CDR3. Between the trimmed V and J ends, which lost 1 base and 5 bases, there was a span of 11 bases. The germline V gene has CDR1 MNHNS and CDR2 SASEGT. The CDR3 spells CASSEVSAQTEAFF. The CDR3 DNA sequence: TGTGCCAGCAGTGAAGTATCCGCCCAGACTGAAGCTTTCTTT.

The chain uses TRBV7-3 and TRBJ1-1; TRBD1 might be the D (6 bases). This CDR3 is 13 amino acids long. CDR1 is SGHTA, CDR2 FQGTGA, per germline. V was trimmed by 3 bases and J by 3 bases, leaving 8 bases between them. CDR3 region: CASSLAGDTEAFF. In DNA form, the CDR3 reads TGTGCCAGCAGCTTGGCAGGGGACACTGAAGCTTTCTTT.